This passage covers 10 T cell receptor beta chains from one sample sequenced in a study of shared clonotypes between healthy human individuals. Data came from immunoSEQ multiplex PCR; TCRdb stores just in-frame clones and leaves some out. This sample has 2 million to 2.5 million clones, with around 90% found just once. Material for sequencing was naive CD4+ T cells from PBMCs. The subset: CD45RA+ positively selected. The source is a man between 18 and 35 years old in good health. Some clones in this sample may be carry-over from other donors' samples.

The V gene is TRBV7-2, the J gene TRBJ2-7; TRBD1 is a possible D gene (6 bases). Looked up from germline, CDR1 is SGHTA and CDR2 is FQGNSA. The CDR3 totals 14 residues. Trimming shortened V by 2 bases and J by 3 bases, and 11 bases separated the two germline ends. The CDR3: CASSLLPGVYEQYF. The CDR3 nucleotides are TGTGCCAGCAGCTTATTACCAGGGGTCTACGAGCAGTACTTC. Complete variable domain (other parts from reference TRBV7-2 and TRBJ2-7): GAGVSQSPSNKVTEKGKDVELRCDPISGHTALYWYRQSLGQGLEFLIYFQGNSAPDKSGLPSDRFSAERTGGSVSTLTIQRTQQEDSAVYLCASSLLPGVYEQYFGPGTRLTVT.

The CDR3 DNA follows: TGTGCCAGCTCACCACCGTCGACAGCCCAAAGGCCTGAAGCTTTCTTT. The encoded protein is CASSPPSTAQRPEAFF. The rearrangement links TRBV18 to TRBJ1-1; TRBD1 might be the D (5 bases). Germline CDR1 is KGHSH and CDR2 is LQKENI. The V gene lost 0 bases and the J gene lost 6 bases, with 17 bases spanning the gap. The CDR3 is made up of 16 amino acids.

This clone was seen a single time. This chain connects TRBV11-3 to TRBJ2-1; 9 positions agree with TRBD2. J was trimmed by 5 bases and V by 2 bases; bases with no gene match: 4. From germline, CDR1 is SGHNT and CDR2 YENEEA. The CDR3 is 15 amino acids. CDR3 amino acids: CASSLSLAGNNEQFF. The CDR3, as DNA: TGTGCCAGCAGCTTATCCCTAGCGGGAAACAATGAGCAGTTCTTC.

V and J are TRBV7-9 and TRBJ2-3; 9 bases map to TRBD2. The CDR3 is 16 residues long. Germline values: CDR1 SEHNR, CDR2 FQNEAQ (reference sequence). V dropped 2 bases and J dropped 3; count of bases not matched to a gene: 6. CDR3 in DNA: TGTGCCAGCAGCTTACTCGCTAGCGGGACTACAGATACGCAGTATTTT. As protein: CASSLLASGTTDTQYF.

This clone was picked up one time. The chain carries TRBV30 and TRBJ2-7; 12 nucleotides align to TRBD1. CDR1 is GTSNPN, CDR2 SVGIG, per germline (reference sequence). CDR3 length: 15 residues. With 3 bases clipped from V and 4 bases from J, the junction kept 7 bases outside the gene matches. The CDR3 coding sequence is TGTGCCTGGAGAGTTATGGGACAGGGGGCTTACGAGCAGTACTTC. This codes for CAWRVMGQGAYEQYF. The full variable domain, with the rest looked up from reference TRBV30 and TRBJ2-7, is SQTIHQWPATLVQPVGSPLSLECTVEGTSNPNLYWYRQAAGRGLQLLFYSVGIGQISSEVPQNLSASRPQDRQFILSSKKLLLSDSGFYLCAWRVMGQGAYEQYFGPGTRLTVT.

The rearrangement uses TRBV5-5 and TRBJ2-7; no reliable D call. The CDR3 has 16 residues. The germline CDR1 and CDR2 sequences are SGHKS and YYEKEE (reference sequence). V lost 5 bases, J lost 0 bases, and 18 bases lay in between. The CDR3 spells CASSFFPNSFSYEQYF. The DNA for the CDR3 is TGTGCCAGCAGTTTTTTCCCGAATAGTTTCTCCTACGAGCAGTACTTC.

The chain carries TRBV4-3 and TRBJ1-1; 9 nucleotides align to TRBD1. Trimming removed 4 bases from V and 0 bases from J; junction bases left unmatched: 3. The CDR3 runs 15 residues. Germline CDR1 is LGHNA and CDR2 is YSLEER. CDR3 sequence reads: CASSRDRAMNTEAFF. CDR3 sequence (DNA): TGCGCCAGCAGCCGGGACAGGGCAATGAACACTGAAGCTTTCTTT.

The CDR3 DNA follows: TGTGCCAGCAGTCCCCGGGACAGGGACCTTTACGAGCAGTACTTC. Its protein product is CASSPRDRDLYEQYF. This sequence joins TRBV27 and TRBJ2-7; 9 nucleotides line up with TRBD1. The CDR3 consists of 15 residues. V trimming: 5 bases; J trimming: 4 bases; junction bases outside the gene matches: 9. Germline CDR1 MNHEY, CDR2 SMNVEV (reference sequence).

J is TRBJ1-4 and V is TRBV30, with D unresolved. Germline V CDR1 and CDR2: GTSNPN, SVGIG (reference sequence). V was pared by 1 base and J by 7 bases, with 10 bases between. The CDR3 runs to 13 residues. CDR3 nucleotides: TGTGCCTGGAGTGGGAGGGTTGGTGAAAAACTGTTTTTT. Translating it yields CAWSGRVGEKLFF.

The J gene is TRBJ1-2, the V gene TRBV6-1; TRBD1 matches 7 bases. V dropped 6 bases and J dropped 2; count of bases not matched to a gene: 6. The CDR3 runs 14 residues. CDR1 and CDR2 (germline): MNHNS, SASEGT. The CDR3 region is CASRSPDRNYGYTF. The CDR3 nucleotides read TGTGCCAGCAGATCTCCGGACAGGAACTATGGCTACACCTTC.